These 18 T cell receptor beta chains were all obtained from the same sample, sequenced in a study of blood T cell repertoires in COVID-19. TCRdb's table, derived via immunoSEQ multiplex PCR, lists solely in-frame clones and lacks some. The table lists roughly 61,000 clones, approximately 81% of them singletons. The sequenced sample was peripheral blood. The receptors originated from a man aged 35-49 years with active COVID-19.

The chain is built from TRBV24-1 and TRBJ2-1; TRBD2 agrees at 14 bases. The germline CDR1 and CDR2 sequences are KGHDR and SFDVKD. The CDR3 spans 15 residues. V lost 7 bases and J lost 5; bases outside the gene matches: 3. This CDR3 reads CATSRGLAGDNEQFF. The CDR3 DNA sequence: TGTGCCACCAGCCGGGGACTAGCGGGAGACAATGAGCAGTTCTTC.

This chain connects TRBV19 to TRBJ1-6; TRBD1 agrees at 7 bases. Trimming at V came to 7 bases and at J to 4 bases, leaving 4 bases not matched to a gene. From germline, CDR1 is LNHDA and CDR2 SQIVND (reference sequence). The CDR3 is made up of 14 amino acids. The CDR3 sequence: CASMPGQYNSPLHF. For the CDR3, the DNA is TGTGCCAGTATGCCGGGACAGTATAATTCACCCCTCCACTTT.

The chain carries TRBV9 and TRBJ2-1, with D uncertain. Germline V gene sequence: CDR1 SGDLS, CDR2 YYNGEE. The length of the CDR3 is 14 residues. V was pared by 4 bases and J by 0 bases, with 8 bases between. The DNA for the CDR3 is TGTGCCAGCAGCCCCATGAGCTCCTACAATGAGCAGTTCTTC. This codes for CASSPMSSYNEQFF.

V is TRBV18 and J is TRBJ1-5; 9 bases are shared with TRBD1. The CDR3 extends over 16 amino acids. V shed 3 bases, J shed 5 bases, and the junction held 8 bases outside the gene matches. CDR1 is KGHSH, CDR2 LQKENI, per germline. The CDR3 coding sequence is TGTGCCAGCTCACCCGAGACAGGGGGTCGCGATCAGCCCCAGCATTTT. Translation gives CASSPETGGRDQPQHF. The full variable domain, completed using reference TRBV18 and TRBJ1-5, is NAGVMQNPRHLVRRRGQEARLRCSPMKGHSHVYWYRQLPEEGLKFMVYLQKENIIDESGMPKERFSAEFPKEGPSILRIQQVVRGDSAAYFCASSPETGGRDQPQHFGDGTRLSIL.

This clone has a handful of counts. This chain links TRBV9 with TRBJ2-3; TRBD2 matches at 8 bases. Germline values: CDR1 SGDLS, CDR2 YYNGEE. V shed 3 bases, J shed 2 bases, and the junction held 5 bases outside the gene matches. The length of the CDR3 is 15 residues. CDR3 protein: CASSGSGMVTDTQYF. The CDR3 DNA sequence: TGTGCCAGCAGCGGTAGCGGGATGGTCACAGATACGCAGTATTTT.

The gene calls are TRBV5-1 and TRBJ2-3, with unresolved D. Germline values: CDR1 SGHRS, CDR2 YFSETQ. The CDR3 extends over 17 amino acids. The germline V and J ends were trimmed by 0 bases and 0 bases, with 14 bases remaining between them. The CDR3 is CASSLATSTSSTDTQYF. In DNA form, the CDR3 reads TGCGCCAGCAGCTTGGCCACGAGTACTTCGAGCACAGATACGCAGTATTTT.

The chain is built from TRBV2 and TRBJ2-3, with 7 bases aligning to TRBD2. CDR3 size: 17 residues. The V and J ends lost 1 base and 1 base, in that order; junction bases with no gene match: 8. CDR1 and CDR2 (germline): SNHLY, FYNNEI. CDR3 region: CASSEGLAELRTDTQYF. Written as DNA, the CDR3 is TGTGCCAGCAGTGAAGGCCTAGCGGAGCTGCGCACAGATACGCAGTATTTT. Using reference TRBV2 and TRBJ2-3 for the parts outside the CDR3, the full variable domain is EPEVTQTPSHQVTQMGQEVILRCVPISNHLYFYWYRQILGQKVEFLVSFYNNEISEKSEIFDDQFSVERPDGSNFTLKIRSTKLEDSAMYFCASSEGLAELRTDTQYFGPGTRLTVL.

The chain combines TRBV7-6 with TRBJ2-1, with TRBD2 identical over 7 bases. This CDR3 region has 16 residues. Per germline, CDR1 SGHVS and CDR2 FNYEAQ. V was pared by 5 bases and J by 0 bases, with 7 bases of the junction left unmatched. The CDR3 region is CASSQEGGTSYNEQFF. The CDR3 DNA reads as TGTGCCAGCAGCCAAGAGGGAGGGACCTCCTACAATGAGCAGTTCTTC.

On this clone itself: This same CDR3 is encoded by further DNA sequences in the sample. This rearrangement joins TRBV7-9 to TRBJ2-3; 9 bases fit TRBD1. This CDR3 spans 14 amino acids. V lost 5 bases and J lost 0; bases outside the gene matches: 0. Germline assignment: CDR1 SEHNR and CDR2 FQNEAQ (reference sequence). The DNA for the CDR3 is TGTGCCAGCAGCGGACAGGGGAGCACAGATACGCAGTATTTT. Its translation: CASSGQGSTDTQYF.

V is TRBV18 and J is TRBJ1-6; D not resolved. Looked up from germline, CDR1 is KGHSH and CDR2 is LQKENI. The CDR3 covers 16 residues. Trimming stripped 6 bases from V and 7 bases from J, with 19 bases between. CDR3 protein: CASSLAPDGLNSPLHF. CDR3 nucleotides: TGTGCCAGCTCTCTGGCCCCCGACGGACTAAATTCACCCCTCCACTTT.

CDR3 residues: CATWRGVAGYQETQYF. In DNA form, the CDR3 reads TGTGCCACTTGGAGGGGGGTAGCGGGATACCAAGAGACCCAGTACTTC. The chain recombines TRBV10-3 with TRBJ2-5, with 8 bases identical to TRBD2. After removal of 10 bases from V and 0 bases from J, the junction contained 13 bases not matched to a gene. The germline CDR1 and CDR2 sequences are ENHRY and SYGVKD. The CDR3 spans 16 residues.

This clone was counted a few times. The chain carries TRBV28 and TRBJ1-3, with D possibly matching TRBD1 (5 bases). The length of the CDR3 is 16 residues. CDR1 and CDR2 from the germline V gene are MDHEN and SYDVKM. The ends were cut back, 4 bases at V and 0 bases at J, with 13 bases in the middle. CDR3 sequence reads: CASSSPSGGSGNTIYF. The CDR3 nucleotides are TGTGCCAGCAGTTCCCCTTCGGGGGGCTCTGGAAACACCATATATTTT. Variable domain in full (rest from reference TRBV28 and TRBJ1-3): DVKVTQSSRYLVKRTGEKVFLECVQDMDHENMFWYRQDPGLGLRLIYFSYDVKMKEKGDIPEGYSVSREKKERFSLILESASTNQTSMYLCASSSPSGGSGNTIYFGEGSWLTVV.

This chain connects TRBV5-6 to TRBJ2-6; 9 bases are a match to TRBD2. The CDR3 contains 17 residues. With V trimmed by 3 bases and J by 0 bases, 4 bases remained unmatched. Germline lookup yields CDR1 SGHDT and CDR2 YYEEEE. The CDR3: CASSWGLAVSGANVLTF. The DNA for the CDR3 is TGTGCCAGCAGCTGGGGACTAGCCGTCTCTGGGGCCAACGTCCTGACTTTC.

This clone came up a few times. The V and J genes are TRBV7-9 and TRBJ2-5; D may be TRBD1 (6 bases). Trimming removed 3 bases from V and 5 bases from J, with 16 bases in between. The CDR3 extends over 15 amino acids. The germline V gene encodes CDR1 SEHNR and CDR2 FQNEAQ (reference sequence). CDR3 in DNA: TGTGCCAGCAGCTTTAACAGGGTTTTAGAGGAGACCCAGTACTTC. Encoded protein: CASSFNRVLEETQYF.

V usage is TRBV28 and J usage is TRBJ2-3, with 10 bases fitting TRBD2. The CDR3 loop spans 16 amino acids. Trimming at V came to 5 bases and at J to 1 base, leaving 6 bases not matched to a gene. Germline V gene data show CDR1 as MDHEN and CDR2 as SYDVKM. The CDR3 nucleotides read TGTGCCAGCAGTCCCTTGGGGACTAGCGGCACAGATACGCAGTATTTT. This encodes CASSPLGTSGTDTQYF.

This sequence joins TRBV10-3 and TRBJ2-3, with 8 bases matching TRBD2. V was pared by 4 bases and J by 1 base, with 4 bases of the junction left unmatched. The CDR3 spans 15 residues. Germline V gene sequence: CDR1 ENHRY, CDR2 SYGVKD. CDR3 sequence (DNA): TGTGCCATCAGTGGGCCGACTAGCGGCACAGATACGCAGTATTTT. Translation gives CAISGPTSGTDTQYF.

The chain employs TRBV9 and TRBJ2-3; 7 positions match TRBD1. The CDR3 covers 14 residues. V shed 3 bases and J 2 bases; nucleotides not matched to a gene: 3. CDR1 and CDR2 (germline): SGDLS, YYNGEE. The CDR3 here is CASSGQGNTDTQYF. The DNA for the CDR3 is TGTGCCAGCAGCGGACAGGGAAACACAGATACGCAGTATTTT.

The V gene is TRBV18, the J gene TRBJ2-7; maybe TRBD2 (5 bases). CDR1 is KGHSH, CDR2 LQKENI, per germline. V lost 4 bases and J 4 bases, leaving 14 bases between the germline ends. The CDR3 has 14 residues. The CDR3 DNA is TGTGCCAGCTCACTCCCCGGGGTAGGGTACGAGCAGTACTTC. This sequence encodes CASSLPGVGYEQYF.